This paragraph covers one T cell receptor beta chain sequence. The antigen remains undetermined. PCR used 60 Vbeta primers and 13 Jbeta primers. This table comes from immunoSEQ multiplex PCR, and its TCRdb copy is limited to in-frame clones, with some not included. The sample gives 150,000 to 250,000 clones, about four fifths of which show up once; roughly 0.098% is in the top ten. This sample is drawn from a study of cytomegalovirus exposure and HLA in healthy donors. The study, taken as a whole, reports: Presence/absence analyses assumed roughly uniform sequencing depth across donors. As was reported, the classifier diagnosed cytomegalovirus status with high specificity and sensitivity. Several of the most significant clusters were apparently associated with common viral pathogens in a later analysis. Versus the roughly 640-donor mean, an Asian-associated ancestry cluster reportedly showed fewer N-insertions in a later analysis.

This CDR3 is built from 16 residues. Deletions cut 3 bases from V and 1 base from J, with 11 bases between. The germline V gene encodes CDR1 SGHNT and CDR2 YYREEE (reference sequence). This clonotype was sampled from a boy aged 2 to 9 in good health and CMV-seronegative. The sequenced material came from PBMCs. V usage is TRBV5-4 and J usage is TRBJ1-6; D is unresolved. CDR3 bases: TGTGCCAGCAGCTCACTCGGGGTGTCCTATAATTCACCCCTCCACTTT. This encodes CASSSLGVSYNSPLHF.